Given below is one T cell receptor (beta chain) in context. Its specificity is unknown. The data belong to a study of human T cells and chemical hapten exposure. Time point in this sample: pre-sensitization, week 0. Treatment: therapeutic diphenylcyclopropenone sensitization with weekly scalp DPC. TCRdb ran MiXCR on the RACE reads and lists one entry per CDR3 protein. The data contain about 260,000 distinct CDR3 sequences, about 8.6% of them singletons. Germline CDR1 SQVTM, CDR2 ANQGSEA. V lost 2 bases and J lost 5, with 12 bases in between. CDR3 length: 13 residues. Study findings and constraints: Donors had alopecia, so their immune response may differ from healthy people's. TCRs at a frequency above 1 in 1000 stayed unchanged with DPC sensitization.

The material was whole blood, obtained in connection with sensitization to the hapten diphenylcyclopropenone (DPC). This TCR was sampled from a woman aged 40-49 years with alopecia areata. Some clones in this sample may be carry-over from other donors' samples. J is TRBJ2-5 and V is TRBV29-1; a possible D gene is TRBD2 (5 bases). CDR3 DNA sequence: TGCAGCGTTGAATTCCAAAGGAGGGAGACCCAGTACTTC. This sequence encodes CSVEFQRRETQYF.